There are a few counts of the clone carrying this T cell receptor (beta chain). Its specificity is not known. Germline CDR1 SNHLY, CDR2 FYNNEI. This CDR3 has 12 amino acids. The V end lost 3 bases, the J end lost 3 bases, and 6 bases lay between the germline ends. This record comes from a study of cytomegalovirus exposure and HLA in healthy donors. Notes on the study in general: The sole available immune exposure information was CMV serostatus. The later analysis indicated that the majority of CMV-associated TCR beta chains appeared HLA-restricted.

PCR was performed using 60 Vbeta and 13 Jbeta primers. Sequenced by immunoSEQ multiplex PCR; TCRdb stores in-frame clones only, minus some. The sample has about 150,000 clones; around 80% are singletons. V is TRBV2 and J is TRBJ2-7, with D uncertain. Sequencing was performed on PBMCs. The TCR was taken from a young man in good health and CMV-seropositive. CDR3 nucleotides: TGTGCCAGCAGTGAGAGCCTCTACGAGCAGTACTTC. Translated, it gives CASSESLYEQYF.